The 30 T cell receptor beta chains below were found in one sample sequenced in a study of cytomegalovirus exposure and HLA in healthy donors (dated by TCRdb to the late 2010s). Libraries were made using the immunoSEQ multiplex PCR assay. For the multiplex PCR, a mixture combining 60 forward primers for TCR Vbeta segments and 13 reverse primers for TCR Jbeta segments was used. The source is immuneACCESS, and TCRdb retained only in-frame sequences with V and J called. Part of the clones is not carried over; for the studies checked, unresolved V genes explain less than half of this, and the remainder is unexplained. Here the sample has about 95,000 clones; about 77% occur a single time. Clones ranked in the top ten supply roughly 5% of the sample. Sequenced sample: PBMCs. The source of these receptors is a woman between 40 and 55 years old in good health and CMV-seronegative.

This clone was picked up a small number of times. The chain carries TRBV18 and TRBJ2-2; 8 bases map to TRBD1. The V segment lost 8 bases and the J segment 1 base; nucleotides outside the gene matches: 6. The CDR3 covers 15 residues. The germline gives CDR1 KGHSH, CDR2 LQKENI. CDR3 coding DNA: TGTGCCAGCCTTCCGGGACAGGTGAACACCGGGGAGCTGTTTTTT. Its translation is CASLPGQVNTGELFF.

The chain couples TRBV7-2 to TRBJ2-3; D perhaps matches TRBD1 (6 bases). Trimming removed 5 bases at V and 2 bases at J, with 11 bases between. The CDR3 totals 14 residues. Per the germline V gene, CDR1 is SGHTA and CDR2 is FQGNSA. The CDR3 is CASSTRQATDTQYF. The DNA of the CDR3 is TGTGCCAGCAGCACTCGACAGGCCACAGATACGCAGTATTTT.

The gene calls are TRBV27 and TRBJ1-6; tentatively, D is TRBD1 (6 bases). The CDR3 totals 13 residues. CDR1 MNHEY and CDR2 SMNVEV come from the germline V gene (reference sequence). The V end lost 11 bases, the J end lost 4 bases, and 12 bases lay between the germline ends. CDR3 protein: CASSQGYNSPLHF. The CDR3 DNA reads TGTGCCTCCAGTCAGGGGTATAATTCACCCCTCCACTTT.

The chain combines TRBV9 with TRBJ2-3, with TRBD2 matching 10 bases. This CDR3 is 17 amino acids long. Germline V gene lookup returns CDR1 SGDLS and CDR2 YYNGEE. The J segment lost 2 bases and the V segment lost 3 bases, leaving 9 bases of the junction unmatched. In nucleotides, the CDR3 is TGTGCCAGCAGCGCCGGGGGGACTAGCGCCCCCACAGATACGCAGTATTTT. The encoded protein is CASSAGGTSAPTDTQYF. The full variable domain, completed using reference TRBV9 and TRBJ2-3, is DSGVTQTPKHLITATGQRVTLRCSPRSGDLSVYWYQQSLDQGLQFLIQYYNGEERAKGNILERFSAQQFPDLHSELNLSSLELGDSALYFCASSAGGTSAPTDTQYFGPGTRLTVL.

The genes are TRBV19 and TRBJ2-5; 8 nucleotides line up with TRBD2. This CDR3 region has 13 residues. The trim removed 6 bases at V and 7 bases at J, leaving 7 bases unmatched. Germline V gives CDR1 LNHDA, CDR2 SQIVND (reference sequence). The CDR3 nucleotides read TGTGCCAGTAGCCCAGGACTAGCCGTGACCCAGTACTTC. This sequence encodes CASSPGLAVTQYF.

This clone appeared a few times. The chain employs TRBV6-6 and TRBJ2-3; 10 bases are shared with TRBD2. The CDR3 length is 16 residues. V lost 2 bases, J lost 10 bases, and 12 bases stayed unmatched. CDR1 is MNHNY and CDR2 is SVGAGI in the germline V gene (reference sequence). The CDR3 bases are TGTGCCAGCAGTTACGGGGTAGCGGGGGGTTCTCATCCGCAGTATTTT. This encodes CASSYGVAGGSHPQYF.

The V call is TRBV9, the J call TRBJ1-2; D is unclear. There are 16 residues in the CDR3. The germline V and J ends were trimmed by 0 bases and 0 bases, with 12 bases remaining between them. Germline assignment: CDR1 SGDLS and CDR2 YYNGEE. The DNA for the CDR3 is TGTGCCAGCAGCGTAGATATGGCAGGATCTAACTATGGCTACACCTTC. Amino acids: CASSVDMAGSNYGYTF. The full variable domain, in which reference TRBV9 and TRBJ1-2 provide the parts outside the CDR3, is DSGVTQTPKHLITATGQRVTLRCSPRSGDLSVYWYQQSLDQGLQFLIQYYNGEERAKGNILERFSAQQFPDLHSELNLSSLELGDSALYFCASSVDMAGSNYGYTFGSGTRLTVV.

J is TRBJ2-1 and V is TRBV6-1; 7 bases line up with TRBD2. The germline CDR1 and CDR2 sequences are MNHNS and SASEGT. This CDR3 contains 15 residues. The ends lost 2 bases at V and 4 bases at J; junction bases unmatched: 5. The CDR3 here is CASSEIGLGYNEQFF. The DNA of the CDR3 is TGTGCCAGCAGTGAAATCGGACTAGGGTACAATGAGCAGTTCTTC.

The rearrangement uses TRBV29-1 and TRBJ1-3, with a weak D call TRBD1 (5 bases). Germline V gene sequence: CDR1 SQVTM, CDR2 ANQGSEA. V shed 5 bases and J shed 2 bases, with 10 bases lying between them. The CDR3 sequence is 13 residues long. The chain's CDR3 is CSVREGPGNTIYF. CDR3 nucleotide sequence: TGCAGCGTTCGGGAGGGGCCTGGAAACACCATATATTTT.

This clone has only one observation. V usage is TRBV4-1 and J usage is TRBJ1-1, with a tentative D call TRBD1 (5 bases). V was cut by 1 base and J by 8 bases, with 11 bases left in between. The CDR3 covers 13 residues. Germline values: CDR1 MGHRA, CDR2 YSYEKL. The CDR3, as DNA: TGCGCCAGCAGCCAAGTTTTCGGACAAGAAGCTTTCTTT. Protein sequence: CASSQVFGQEAFF.

The CDR3 coding sequence is TGCGCCAGCAGCTCCGGGACAGGGACTCAGCCCCAGCATTTT. Protein product: CASSSGTGTQPQHF. The chain employs TRBV5-1 and TRBJ1-5; 9 nucleotides match TRBD1. After removal of 3 bases from V and 6 bases from J, the junction contained 4 bases not matched to a gene. The germline gives CDR1 SGHRS, CDR2 YFSETQ. There are 14 residues in the CDR3. Variable domain in full (rest from reference TRBV5-1 and TRBJ1-5): KAGVTQTPRYLIKTRGQQVTLSCSPISGHRSVSWYQQTPGQGLQFLFEYFSETQRNKGNFPGRFSGRQFSNSRSEMNVSTLELGDSALYLCASSSGTGTQPQHFGDGTRLSIL.

The chain couples TRBV4-3 to TRBJ2-7; 7 bases align to TRBD1. J was trimmed by 3 bases and V by 0 bases; bases with no gene match: 8. The CDR3 is 16 residues long. Germline CDR1 and CDR2: LGHNA and YSLEER. The CDR3 sequence is CASSQDLTGAYYEQYF. CDR3 sequence (DNA): TGCGCCAGCAGCCAAGATCTTACAGGGGCCTACTACGAGCAGTACTTC.

V gene TRBV7-2 combines with J gene TRBJ1-3, with D hard to call. V shed 2 bases and J shed 4 bases, with 18 bases lying between them. The CDR3 spans 17 residues. Germline-derived CDR1 and CDR2 are SGHTA and FQGNSA. CDR3 coding DNA: TGTGCCAGCAGCTTACTTTCCCGGGGATCGGGGGGAAACACCATATATTTT. Amino acids: CASSLLSRGSGGNTIYF.

The V gene is TRBV29-1, the J gene TRBJ2-7; D gene uncertain. Trimming removed 5 bases at V and 4 bases at J, with 12 bases between. CDR3 size: 12 residues. CDR1 SQVTM and CDR2 ANQGSEA come from the germline V gene. The CDR3 nucleotides are TGCAGCGTTCCCCCGAGGTGGTACGAGCAGTACTTC. Translation: CSVPPRWYEQYF.

V is TRBV30 and J is TRBJ2-7; D is possibly TRBD2 (5 bases). This CDR3 spans 15 amino acids. Germline V gene lookup returns CDR1 GTSNPN and CDR2 SVGIG (reference sequence). V was clipped by 0 bases and J by 0 bases, with 12 bases between them. The CDR3 DNA reads as TGTGCCTGGAGTGTAGGGTTAGGGAGCTCCTACGAGCAGTACTTC. It yields the protein CAWSVGLGSSYEQYF. The variable domain in full, with the rest retrieved from reference TRBV30 and TRBJ2-7, is SQTIHQWPATLVQPVGSPLSLECTVEGTSNPNLYWYRQAAGRGLQLLFYSVGIGQISSEVPQNLSASRPQDRQFILSSKKLLLSDSGFYLCAWSVGLGSSYEQYFGPGTRLTVT.

This chain connects TRBV13 to TRBJ1-1; 7 bases align to TRBD1. The V segment lost 5 bases and the J segment 6 bases; nucleotides outside the gene matches: 9. The CDR3 is made up of 14 amino acids. Germline loops: CDR1 PRHDT, CDR2 FYEKMQ (reference sequence). In DNA, the CDR3 is TGTGCCAGCAGCCCCAGACAGGGACGGTCTGAAGCTTTCTTT. This encodes CASSPRQGRSEAFF.

The chain links TRBV6-5 to TRBJ2-1, with 10 bases identical to TRBD2. Per germline, CDR1 MNHEY and CDR2 SVGAGI. The CDR3 is 15 amino acids. J gave up 9 bases and V 2 bases, and 7 bases lay outside the gene matches. The CDR3, as DNA: TGTGCCAGCAGTTACCAGCGGGGGGGCCTGGGTGAGCAGTTCTTC. The encoded protein is CASSYQRGGLGEQFF.

This sequence joins TRBV7-9 and TRBJ1-5, with TRBD1 identical over 7 bases. Trimming removed 6 bases from V and 7 bases from J; junction bases left unmatched: 9. The CDR3 is 14 residues long. From germline, CDR1 is SEHNR and CDR2 FQNEAQ (reference sequence). CDR3 region: CASSSATGNQPQHF. Here the CDR3 DNA reads TGTGCCAGCAGTTCTGCGACAGGGAACCAGCCCCAGCATTTT.

This clone was detected only once. The chain combines TRBV6-6 with TRBJ1-1; possible D gene TRBD1, 5 bases. V was trimmed by 0 bases and J by 5 bases, leaving 16 bases between them. Germline V CDR1 and CDR2: MNHNY, SVGAGI (reference sequence). The CDR3 runs to 16 residues. This CDR3 is CASSYSARESGTEAFF. Written as DNA, the CDR3 is TGTGCCAGCAGTTACTCGGCCAGGGAATCGGGTACTGAAGCTTTCTTT.

The CDR3 loop reads CASSLAGQMNTEAFF. CDR3 nucleotide sequence: TGTGCCAGCAGCTTAGCGGGACAGATGAACACTGAAGCTTTCTTT. The J gene is TRBJ1-1, the V gene TRBV7-2, with 7 bases identical to TRBD1. The CDR3 runs 15 residues. CDR1 is SGHTA, CDR2 FQGNSA, per germline. Trimming took 0 bases from V and 0 from J; bases not matched to a gene: 1.

The V call is TRBV5-8, the J call TRBJ1-5, with D maybe TRBD1 (6 bases). Between the trimmed V and J ends, which lost 5 bases and 3 bases, there was a span of 12 bases. Germline CDR1 and CDR2: SGHTS and YDEGEE. This CDR3 is 14 amino acids long. CDR3 amino acids: CASRRDTDNQPQHF. In nucleotides, the CDR3 is TGTGCCAGCAGAAGGGACACGGACAATCAGCCCCAGCATTTT.

This rearrangement joins TRBV4-2 to TRBJ2-1; 10 nucleotides align to TRBD2. Germline trimming cut 0 bases from V and 6 bases from J; bases unmatched to any gene: 5. Germline V gene data show CDR1 as LGHNA and CDR2 as YNFKEQ. This CDR3 has 16 residues. CDR3 region: CASSQEKRGGTNEQFF. In DNA form, the CDR3 reads TGTGCCAGCAGCCAAGAGAAGCGGGGGGGCACCAATGAGCAGTTCTTC.

This clone showed up just once. V is TRBV11-2 and J is TRBJ2-7; a weak D match, TRBD1 (5 bases). Germline CDR1 is SGHAT and CDR2 is FQNNGV. There are 14 residues in the CDR3. The V and J ends lost 3 bases and 3 bases respectively, with 12 bases between them. In DNA, the CDR3 is TGTGCCAGCAGCTTGGGGCGTAACAGCTACGAGCAGTACTTC. It encodes CASSLGRNSYEQYF.

This clone was detected once. V and J are TRBV5-1 and TRBJ2-1; D uncertain. Germline V gene sequence: CDR1 SGHRS, CDR2 YFSETQ. Trimming took 4 bases from V and 5 from J, leaving 13 bases between them. The CDR3 length is 14 residues. CDR3 sequence (DNA): TGCGCCAGCAGCCCGGATGGAGATGACAATGAGCAGTTCTTC. It encodes CASSPDGDDNEQFF.

The chain joins TRBV6-6 to TRBJ1-5, with D maybe TRBD1 (6 bases). CDR1 is MNHNY and CDR2 is SVGAGI in the germline V gene (reference sequence). Trimming shortened V by 6 bases and J by 3 bases, and 15 bases separated the two germline ends. CDR3 length: 15 residues. In DNA, the CDR3 is TGTGCCAGCAGCTCAGGACAGAAGAACAATCAGCCCCAGCATTTT. This sequence encodes CASSSGQKNNQPQHF.

The chain recombines TRBV18 with TRBJ1-2, with 7 bases lining up with TRBD1. The ends lost 4 bases at V and 8 bases at J; junction bases unmatched: 7. This CDR3 comprises 13 residues. CDR1 and CDR2 (germline): KGHSH, LQKENI. The CDR3 is CASSRQGVTGYTF. The CDR3 DNA sequence: TGTGCCAGCTCACGACAGGGTGTAACAGGCTACACCTTC.

V usage is TRBV7-8 and J usage is TRBJ2-1, with 12 bases aligning to TRBD2. The trim removed 5 bases at V and 6 bases at J, leaving 5 bases unmatched. The V gene's germline CDR1 is SGHVS and CDR2 FQNEAQ. The CDR3 runs to 15 residues. The CDR3 nucleotides read TGTGCCAGCAGCATTGGGACTAGCGGGCCCAATGAGCAGTTCTTC. This translates into CASSIGTSGPNEQFF.

V is TRBV18 and J is TRBJ2-7; D is unclear. The CDR3 has 13 residues. V was cut by 3 bases and J by 2 bases, with 8 bases left in between. CDR1 is KGHSH and CDR2 is LQKENI in the germline V gene. CDR3 nucleotides: TGTGCCAGCTCACCCCCGAGTCCCTACGAGCAGTACTTC. The encoded protein is CASSPPSPYEQYF.

This clone was observed a single time. Germline and junction disagree at one end, which may indicate a read error. This chain joins TRBV7-3 and TRBJ2-7; 8 positions match TRBD1. The germline V gene has CDR1 SGHTA and CDR2 FQGTGA. The CDR3 loop spans 12 amino acids. CDR3 region: CTSSPGQGEQYF. The CDR3 nucleotides read TGTACCAGCAGCCCAGGACAGGGAGAGCAGTACTTC. Drawing the rest from reference TRBV7-3 and TRBJ2-7, the complete variable domain is GAGVSQTPSNKVTEKGKYVELRCDPISGHTALYWYRQSLGQGPEFLIYFQGTGAADDSGLPNDRFFAVRPEGSVSTLKIQRTERGDSAVYLCTSSPGQGEQYFGPGTRLTVT.

This clone was picked up a small number of times. The chain recombines TRBV6-5 with TRBJ1-5, with 10 positions matching TRBD1. The junction had 5 bases not matched to a gene; V was cut back by 2 bases and J by 7 bases. The CDR3 contains 15 residues. The germline V gene encodes CDR1 MNHEY and CDR2 SVGAGI. The DNA for the CDR3 is TGTGCCAGCAGTTACGGGACAGGGGAGGGACAGCCCCAGCATTTT. Protein sequence: CASSYGTGEGQPQHF.